This TCR beta chain was obtained from a study of CD8 T cells in ankylosing spondylitis. TCRdb redid the calling of the 5' RACE reads with MiXCR, one entry per CDR3 protein. This sample has about 130,000 distinct CDR3 sequences; approximately 9.9% occur once, and the top ten carry approximately 3.4%. The CDR3 consists of 13 residues. The germline gives CDR1 SGHRS, CDR2 YFSETQ. Trimming left V 4 bases short and J 9 bases short, with 14 bases between. The chain employs TRBV5-1 and TRBJ2-4; D remains ambiguous. This TCR came from a male donor with ankylosing spondylitis or in good health (not recorded which). Sequencing was done on a sample of blood, either unsorted or a sorted T cell fraction (not recorded which). The CDR3 loop is CASSRDLEGIQYF. The CDR3 bases are TGCGCCAGCAGCCGAGATTTAGAAGGCATTCAGTACTTC.